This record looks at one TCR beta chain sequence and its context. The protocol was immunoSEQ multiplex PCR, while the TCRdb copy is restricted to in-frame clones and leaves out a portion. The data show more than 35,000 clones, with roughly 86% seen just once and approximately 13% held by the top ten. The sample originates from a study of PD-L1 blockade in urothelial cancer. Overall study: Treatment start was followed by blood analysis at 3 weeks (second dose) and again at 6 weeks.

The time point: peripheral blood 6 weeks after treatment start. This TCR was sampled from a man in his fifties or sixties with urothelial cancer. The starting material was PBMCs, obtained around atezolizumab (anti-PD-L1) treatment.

CDR3 nucleotides: TGTGCCTGGAGCCCCCTTAGCGGCCGCACAGATACGCAGTATTTT. This translates into CAWSPLSGRTDTQYF. The rearrangement joins TRBV30 to TRBJ2-3; D might be TRBD2 (6 bases). Per the germline V gene, CDR1 is GTSNPN and CDR2 is SVGIG (reference sequence). This CDR3 region has 15 residues. The ends were cut back, 3 bases at V and 1 base at J, with 14 bases in the middle.